Below are 3 T cell receptor beta chains sequenced from a single sample in a study of cytomegalovirus exposure and HLA in healthy donors. Use of 60 Vbeta and 13 Jbeta primers characterized the PCR. Generated by immunoSEQ multiplex PCR, the TCRdb table keeps only in-frame clones and is missing some. The profile shows about 86,000 clones, roughly 80% of them singletons. The sequenced sample consisted of PBMCs. The source is a woman aged 40-49 years in good health and CMV-seropositive.

The chain uses TRBV7-2 and TRBJ2-7; maybe TRBD1 (6 bases). The CDR3 loop spans 15 amino acids. Germline CDR1 and CDR2: SGHTA and FQGNSA. The V end lost 4 bases, the J end lost 3 bases, and 16 bases lay between the germline ends. The CDR3 spells CASSYLDRFNYEQYF. The CDR3 bases are TGTGCCAGCAGCTACCTCGACAGGTTTAACTACGAGCAGTACTTC.

The chain uses TRBV19 and TRBJ1-5; D unclear. The CDR3 covers 15 residues. V lost 5 bases, J lost 5 bases, and 16 bases lay in between. Per the germline V gene, CDR1 is LNHDA and CDR2 is SQIVND (reference sequence). Here the CDR3 reads CASSVISLFHQPQHF. The CDR3 DNA follows: TGTGCCAGTAGTGTTATTTCCCTTTTTCATCAGCCCCAGCATTTT.

This clone showed up just once. This chain uses TRBV6-5 with TRBJ2-1; D perhaps matches TRBD2 (6 bases). Germline CDR1 MNHEY, CDR2 SVGAGI. The CDR3 runs 13 residues. V lost 2 bases, J lost 8 bases, and 10 bases lay in between. The DNA of the CDR3 is TGTGCCAGCAGTTACCGCGGGACCCATGAGCAGTTCTTC. Translating gives CASSYRGTHEQFF.